This record covers a single T cell receptor (beta chain). This specimen comes from a study of blood T cell repertoires in COVID-19. The overall study: Samples representing acute and convalescent COVID-19 were sourced from the United States, Italy and Spain. From T cells, B-cell-depleted T cells, or PBMCs came the material, which was cDNA or gDNA.

Profiling relied on immunoSEQ multiplex PCR, and the TCRdb table lists in-frame clones only, not all of them. The table has over 150,000 clones, approximately 90% seen once. CDR3 size: 13 residues. V lost 5 bases, J lost 3 bases, and 10 bases lay in between. Seattle's enrolled individuals joined amid active infection and were then monitored longitudinally. The sequencing sample was made of peripheral blood. The gene calls are TRBV12-3 or TRBV12-4 and TRBJ1-1, with D tentatively TRBD1 (5 bases). This receptor was identified in a woman aged 70 to 79 with COVID-19, enrolled during active disease. CDR3 DNA: TGTGCCAGCAGTCCGCGACAGTACACTGAAGCTTTCTTT. It codes for CASSPRQYTEAFF.